These 23 T cell receptor beta chains came from one sample sequenced in a study of blood T cell repertoires in COVID-19. Method: immunoSEQ multiplex PCR; TCRdb's copy keeps in-frame clones and lacks some. The table has hundreds of thousands of clones, about 90% seen once; the top ten hold about 1.6%. Sequenced input: peripheral blood. These receptors came from a middle-aged woman who had recovered from COVID-19.

The CDR3 loop is CASSRGLAQETQYF. Here the CDR3 DNA reads TGTGCCAGCAGCCGCGGACTCGCCCAAGAGACCCAGTACTTC. V usage is TRBV7-2 and J usage is TRBJ2-5; TRBD2 might be the D (5 bases). This CDR3 has 14 residues. Germline CDR1 is SGHTA and CDR2 is FQGNSA. Trimming took off 5 bases at V and 1 base at J, with 11 bases between the two ends.

The chain couples TRBV19 to TRBJ1-2; D gene unclear. The V gene's germline CDR1 is LNHDA and CDR2 SQIVND (reference sequence). Trimming cost V 1 base and J 2 bases, with 11 bases left between them. The CDR3 covers 15 residues. The CDR3: CASSIGRGKNYGYTF. The DNA of the CDR3 is TGTGCCAGTAGTATAGGTAGAGGGAAGAACTATGGCTACACCTTC.

V gene TRBV13 combines with J gene TRBJ1-1; D perhaps matches TRBD1 (5 bases). From germline, CDR1 is PRHDT and CDR2 FYEKMQ (reference sequence). CDR3 length: 15 amino acids. Trimming took 0 bases from V and 4 from J, leaving 12 bases between them. Written as DNA, the CDR3 is TGTGCCAGCAGCTTAGGCCGCGGGGGAAGCACTGAAGCTTTCTTT. The encoded protein is CASSLGRGGSTEAFF.

This clone was picked up one time. The V and J genes are TRBV4-1 and TRBJ2-7, with 12 bases aligning to TRBD1. Germline V gene lookup returns CDR1 MGHRA and CDR2 YSYEKL. The CDR3 contains 14 residues. The trim removed 4 bases at V and 6 bases at J, leaving 4 bases unmatched. The CDR3 here is CASSLRDRGPEQYF. The CDR3 DNA reads TGCGCCAGCAGCCTCCGGGACAGGGGGCCCGAGCAGTACTTC.

This chain links TRBV12-3 or TRBV12-4 with TRBJ1-2; 7 bases are a match to TRBD1. The CDR3 sequence is 13 residues long. With V trimmed by 5 bases and J by 6 bases, 6 bases remained unmatched. CDR3 in amino acids: CASSRQGWNGYTF. In DNA form, the CDR3 reads TGTGCCAGCAGTCGACAGGGATGGAATGGCTACACCTTC.

The chain joins TRBV25-1 to TRBJ2-3; D is possibly TRBD1 (6 bases). The V end lost 5 bases, the J end lost 0 bases, and 12 bases lay between the germline ends. CDR1 and CDR2 from the germline V gene are MGHDK and SYGVNS. This CDR3 has 15 amino acids. CDR3 nucleotides: TGTGCCAGCAGTAGGAGCCAGGGGAGCACAGATACGCAGTATTTT. Protein product: CASSRSQGSTDTQYF.

The chain combines TRBV21-1 with TRBJ1-5; TRBD1, as called in the table, went unchecked against the DNA. TRBV21-1 counts as a pseudogene. This CDR3 is built from 14 residues. CDR3 in DNA: TGTGCCAGCGGGGACAGGGGGCATGATCAGCCCCAGCATTTT. This codes for CASGDRGHDQPQHF.

The chain employs TRBV5-6 and TRBJ1-2; D remains unclear. The CDR3 has 13 amino acids. Germline V gene data show CDR1 as SGHDT and CDR2 as YYEEEE. The ends were cut back, 0 bases at V and 8 bases at J, with 11 bases in the middle. CDR3 in amino acids: CASSLGAPMGYTF. The CDR3 DNA sequence: TGTGCCAGCAGCTTGGGGGCACCGATGGGCTACACCTTC.

V gene TRBV2 combines with J gene TRBJ2-3; possibly TRBD2 for D (5 bases). The V and J ends lost 4 bases and 1 base respectively, with 9 bases between them. This CDR3 is 14 amino acids long. Germline V gene data show CDR1 as SNHLY and CDR2 as FYNNEI. The CDR3 DNA reads as TGTGCCAGCAGTGGGCCCGGGGGCACAGATACGCAGTATTTT. As protein: CASSGPGGTDTQYF.

CDR3 in DNA: TGTGCCAGCAGCCTACTCAGGGCGCCCCGAGAGACCCAGTACTTC. Its protein is CASSLLRAPRETQYF. The chain employs TRBV5-5 and TRBJ2-5, with D maybe TRBD1 (5 bases). From germline, CDR1 is SGHKS and CDR2 YYEKEE (reference sequence). The V end was cut by 4 bases, the J end by 4 bases, with 17 bases between. The CDR3 length is 15 residues.

The rearrangement links TRBV10-1 to TRBJ2-6; D uncertain. V lost 0 bases to trimming and J lost 3 bases, with 6 bases between them. In germline, CDR1 is WNHNN, CDR2 SYGVQD (reference sequence). The CDR3 runs to 15 residues. CDR3 coding DNA: TGCGCCAGCAGTGAGTCAACCGGTGGGGCCAACGTCCTGACTTTC. As protein: CASSESTGGANVLTF.

The V and J genes are TRBV10-3 and TRBJ1-6, with a tentative D call TRBD1 (6 bases). Trimming removed 3 bases from V and 9 bases from J, with 15 bases in between. The CDR3 covers 15 residues. Germline assignment: CDR1 ENHRY and CDR2 SYGVKD. The CDR3 coding sequence is TGTGCCATCAGTGATTTTAAGGGGGATCTTTCACCCCTCCACTTT. Translating gives CAISDFKGDLSPLHF.

This clone came up once. V is TRBV6-1 and J is TRBJ1-1; perhaps TRBD1 as D (5 bases). CDR3 length equals 16 residues. V was cut by 3 bases and J by 2 bases, with 16 bases left in between. Germline CDR1 reads MNHNS; CDR2 reads SASEGT. CDR3 nucleotide sequence: TGTGCCAGCAGTGACGCCAGCCAGGGTGGTAACACTGAAGCTTTCTTT. Translating gives CASSDASQGGNTEAFF.

The chain employs TRBV5-1 and TRBJ2-1; weak D call: TRBD2 (6 bases). Germline-derived CDR1 and CDR2 are SGHRS and YFSETQ. V was shortened by 6 bases and J by 5 bases, with 18 bases between the two germline ends. There are 15 residues in the CDR3. The CDR3 sequence is CASNSGRGLNNEQFF. The CDR3 DNA is TGCGCCAGCAACTCCGGAAGGGGACTTAACAATGAGCAGTTCTTC.

On this clone: Germline is not matched at one junction end, which may reflect a read error. The chain couples TRBV11-2 to TRBJ1-1, with D maybe TRBD1 (5 bases). Looked up from germline, CDR1 is SGHAT and CDR2 is FQNNGV. The CDR3 is made up of 11 amino acids. The DNA of the CDR3 is TGTGCCAGCACCCGGGCAGGGTATGGTACCTTT. Its protein is CASTRAGYGTF. The entire variable domain, with the rest obtained from reference TRBV11-2 and TRBJ1-1, is as follows: EAGVAQSPRYKIIEKRQSVAFWCNPISGHATLYWYQQILGQGPKLLIQFQNNGVVDDSQLPKDRFSAERLKGVDSTLKIQPAKLEDSAVYLCASTRAGYGTFGQGTRLTVV.

V and J are TRBV19 and TRBJ1-1; possible D gene TRBD1, 6 bases. V was pared by 4 bases and J by 1 base, with 13 bases between. Looked up from germline, CDR1 is LNHDA and CDR2 is SQIVND (reference sequence). There are 15 residues in the CDR3. The CDR3 loop is CASSRGLGSNTEAFF. The CDR3 DNA sequence: TGTGCCAGTAGTAGGGGGCTGGGCTCGAACACTGAAGCTTTCTTT.

J is TRBJ2-7 and V is TRBV12-3 or TRBV12-4, with a tentative D call TRBD1 (6 bases). The CDR3 is 13 residues long. Trimming left V 5 bases short and J 2 bases short, with 10 bases between. The CDR3 here is CASSVTGAYEQYF. The CDR3 nucleotides read TGTGCCAGCAGTGTGACAGGAGCCTACGAGCAGTACTTC.

This clone was seen more than once but under ten times. The V call is TRBV3-1 (or the pseudogene TRBV3-2), the J call TRBJ2-2, with TRBD2 identical over 9 bases. CDR3 length equals 15 residues. Per germline, CDR1 LGHDT and CDR2 YNNKEL (reference sequence). V was clipped by 2 bases and J by 8 bases; unmatched bases: 6. CDR3 sequence: CASSQSAGGPGELFF. The DNA of the CDR3 is TGTGCCAGCAGCCAATCGGCGGGGGGGCCTGGGGAGCTGTTTTTT.

The table lists this clone with a count of one. The rearrangement uses TRBV18 and TRBJ2-5; D remains unclear. Between the trimmed V and J ends, which lost 3 bases and 5 bases, there was a span of 4 bases. The CDR3 is 11 residues long. The germline V gene has CDR1 KGHSH and CDR2 LQKENI. The CDR3 coding sequence is TGTGCCAGCTCACCTCAGGAGACCCAGTACTTC. It codes for CASSPQETQYF.

This rearrangement joins TRBV2 to TRBJ2-7; D perhaps matches TRBD2 (6 bases). CDR3 length: 14 amino acids. The ends were cut back, 6 bases at V and 7 bases at J, with 19 bases in the middle. CDR1 is SNHLY, CDR2 FYNNEI, per germline. As DNA, the CDR3 is TGTGCCAGCAGCGCGGCGGGGAAAGAGGGGGAGCAGTACTTC. Protein: CASSAAGKEGEQYF.

This chain links TRBV27 with TRBJ1-5; no reliable D call. Germline CDR1 and CDR2: MNHEY and SMNVEV (reference sequence). This CDR3 is built from 12 residues. Trimming left V 3 bases short and J 4 bases short, with 4 bases between. CDR3 sequence reads: CASSFSNQPQHF. The CDR3 DNA sequence: TGTGCCAGCAGTTTCTCGAATCAGCCCCAGCATTTT.

The gene calls are TRBV12-5 and TRBJ1-4; TRBD1 matches 7 bases. V was clipped by 6 bases and J by 7 bases; unmatched bases: 2. The germline gives CDR1 LGHNT, CDR2 FRNRAP. This CDR3 contains 12 residues. This CDR3 is CASGPGGEKLFF. The CDR3 DNA reads as TGTGCTAGTGGCCCAGGGGGTGAAAAACTGTTTTTT.

This chain joins TRBV10-1 and TRBJ2-7; 11 bases agree with TRBD2. The V gene's germline CDR1 is WNHNN and CDR2 SYGVQD (reference sequence). The CDR3 is made up of 15 amino acids. The ends lost 0 bases at V and 5 bases at J; junction bases unmatched: 3. CDR3 DNA sequence: TGCGCCAGCAGTGAGTCGACTAGCGGGGTAAACGAGCAGTACTTC. Its protein is CASSESTSGVNEQYF.